This TCR beta chain is drawn from a study of blood T cell repertoires in COVID-19. Adults between roughly 18 and 95 years of age took part from about two dozen US areas. The V end lost 7 bases, the J end lost 2 bases, and 12 bases lay between the germline ends. CDR3 size: 13 residues. The germline V gene encodes CDR1 SGHNT and CDR2 YENEEA. Produced via immunoSEQ multiplex PCR; TCRdb's table is partial and in-frame only. There are fewer than 250,000 clones in the sample; roughly 86% occur only once, and around 25% lies in the top ten. The chain is built from TRBV11-3 and TRBJ2-7, with D possibly being TRBD1 (6 bases). Sequencing was carried out using PBMCs or T cells enriched from blood (not recorded which). This clonotype originated in a woman between 35 and 50 years old in a cohort exposed to, infected with or recovered from COVID-19 (not recorded which). The DNA for the CDR3 is TGTGCCAGCAAAGCCAGGGGAACCTACGAGCAGTACTTC. It encodes CASKARGTYEQYF.